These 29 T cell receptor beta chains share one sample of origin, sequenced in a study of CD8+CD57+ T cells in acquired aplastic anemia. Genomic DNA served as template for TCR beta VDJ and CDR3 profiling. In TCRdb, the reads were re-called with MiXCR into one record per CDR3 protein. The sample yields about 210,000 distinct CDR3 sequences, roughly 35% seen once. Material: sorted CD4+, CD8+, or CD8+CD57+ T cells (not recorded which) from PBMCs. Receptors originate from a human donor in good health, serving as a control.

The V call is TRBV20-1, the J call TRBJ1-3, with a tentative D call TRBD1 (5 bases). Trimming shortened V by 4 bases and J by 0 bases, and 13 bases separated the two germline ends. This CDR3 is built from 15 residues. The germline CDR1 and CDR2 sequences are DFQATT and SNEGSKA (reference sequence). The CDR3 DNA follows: TGCAGTGCTAAGAACCCAGGGATCTCTGGAAACACCATATATTTT. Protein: CSAKNPGISGNTIYF.

CDR3 sequence (DNA): TGCAGTGCTCACCTGCCGGGACAAGAGGCGCAGCCCCAGCATTTT. Its protein is CSAHLPGQEAQPQHF. The chain employs TRBV20-1 and TRBJ1-5, with a weak D call TRBD1 (6 bases). Germline values: CDR1 DFQATT, CDR2 SNEGSKA (reference sequence). The CDR3 has 15 residues. V shed 5 bases and J shed 7 bases, with 21 bases lying between them.

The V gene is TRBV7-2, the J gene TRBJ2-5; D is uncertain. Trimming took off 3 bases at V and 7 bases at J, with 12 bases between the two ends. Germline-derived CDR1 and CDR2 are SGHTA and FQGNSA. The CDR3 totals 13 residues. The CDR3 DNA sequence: TGTGCCAGCAGCTTGGTGGGGATCGGGACCCAGTACTTC. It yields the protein CASSLVGIGTQYF.

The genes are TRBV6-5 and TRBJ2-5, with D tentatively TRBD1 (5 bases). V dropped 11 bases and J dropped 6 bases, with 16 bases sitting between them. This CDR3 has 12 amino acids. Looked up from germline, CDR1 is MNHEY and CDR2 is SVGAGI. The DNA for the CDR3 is TGTGCCCGACTTAGGGGTAAAAAGACCCAGTACTTC. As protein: CARLRGKKTQYF.

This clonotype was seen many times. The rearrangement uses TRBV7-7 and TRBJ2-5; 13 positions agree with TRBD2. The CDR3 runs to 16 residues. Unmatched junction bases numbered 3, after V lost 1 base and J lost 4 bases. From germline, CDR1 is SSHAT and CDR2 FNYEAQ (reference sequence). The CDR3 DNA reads TGTGCCAGCAGCTTAGGAACTAGCGGGAGGGGAGAGACCCAGTACTTC. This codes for CASSLGTSGRGETQYF. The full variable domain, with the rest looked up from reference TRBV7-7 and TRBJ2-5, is GAGVSQSPRYKVTKRGQDVTLRCDPISSHATLYWYQQALGQGPEFLTYFNYEAQPDKSGLPSDRFSAERPEGSISTLTIQRTEQRDSAMYRCASSLGTSGRGETQYFGPGTRLLVL.

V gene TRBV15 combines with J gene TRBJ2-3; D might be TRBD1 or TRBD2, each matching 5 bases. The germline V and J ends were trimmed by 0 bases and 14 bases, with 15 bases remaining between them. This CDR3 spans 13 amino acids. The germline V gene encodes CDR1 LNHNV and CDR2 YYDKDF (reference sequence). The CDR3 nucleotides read TGTGCCACCAGCAGAGAGAGGGACCCGATGCGGTATTTT. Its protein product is CATSRERDPMRYF.

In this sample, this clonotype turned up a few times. Written as DNA, the CDR3 is TGTGCCAGCAGGGGAGGGGGGAGCAATCAGCCCCAGCATTTT. Encoded protein: CASRGGGSNQPQHF. This chain joins TRBV2 and TRBJ1-5; the D gene is possibly TRBD1 (6 bases). This CDR3 has 14 amino acids. Trimming removed 6 bases from V and 1 base from J, with 10 bases in between. CDR1 SNHLY and CDR2 FYNNEI come from the germline V gene.

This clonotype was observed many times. The CDR3 DNA reads TGTGCCAGCAGTGAAGAGAATTATCAGGGGAAGCAGTTCTTC. This gives the protein CASSEENYQGKQFF. V and J are TRBV2 and TRBJ2-1; weak D call: TRBD1 (6 bases). V shed 1 base and J shed 11 bases, with 15 bases lying between them. Germline V gene lookup returns CDR1 SNHLY and CDR2 FYNNEI. There are 14 residues in the CDR3.

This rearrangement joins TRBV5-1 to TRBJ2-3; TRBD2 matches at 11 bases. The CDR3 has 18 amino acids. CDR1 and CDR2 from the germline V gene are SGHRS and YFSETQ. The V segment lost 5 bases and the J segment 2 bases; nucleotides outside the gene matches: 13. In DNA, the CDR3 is TGCGCCAGCAGTTACACGCCCGGGACTAGCGGACCCACAGATACGCAGTATTTT. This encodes CASSYTPGTSGPTDTQYF. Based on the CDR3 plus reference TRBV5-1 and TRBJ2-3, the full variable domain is KAGVTQTPRYLIKTRGQQVTLSCSPISGHRSVSWYQQTPGQGLQFLFEYFSETQRNKGNFPGRFSGRQFSNSRSEMNVSTLELGDSALYLCASSYTPGTSGPTDTQYFGPGTRLTVL.

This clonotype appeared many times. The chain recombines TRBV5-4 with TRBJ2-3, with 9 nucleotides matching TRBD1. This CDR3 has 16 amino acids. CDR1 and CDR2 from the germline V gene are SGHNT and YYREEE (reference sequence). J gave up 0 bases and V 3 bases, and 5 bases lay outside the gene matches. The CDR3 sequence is CASSWAGTGSTDTQYF. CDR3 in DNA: TGTGCCAGCAGCTGGGCCGGGACAGGGAGCACAGATACGCAGTATTTT.

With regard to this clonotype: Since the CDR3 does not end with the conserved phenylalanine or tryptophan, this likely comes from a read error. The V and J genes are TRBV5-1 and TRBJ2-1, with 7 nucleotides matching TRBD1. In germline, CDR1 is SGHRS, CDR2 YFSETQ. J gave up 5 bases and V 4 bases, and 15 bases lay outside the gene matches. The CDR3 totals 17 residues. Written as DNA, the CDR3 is TGCGCCAGCAGCCTCCGAGCTGAGGGGACAGATCACAATGAGCAGTTCTCC. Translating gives CASSLRAEGTDHNEQFS.

CDR3 amino acids: CAISGTRTSYEQYF. The CDR3 DNA is TGTGCCATCAGTGGGACACGCACATCCTACGAGCAGTACTTC. The chain employs TRBV10-3 and TRBJ2-7; D might be TRBD1 (5 bases). The CDR3 extends over 14 amino acids. CDR1 and CDR2 from the germline V gene are ENHRY and SYGVKD. The germline V and J ends were trimmed by 4 bases and 1 base, with 11 bases remaining between them.

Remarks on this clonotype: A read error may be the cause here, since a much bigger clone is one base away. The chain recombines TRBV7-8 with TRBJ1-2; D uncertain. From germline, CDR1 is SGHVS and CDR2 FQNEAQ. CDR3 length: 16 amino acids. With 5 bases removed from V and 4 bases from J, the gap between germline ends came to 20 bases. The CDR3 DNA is TGTGCCAGCAGCCCTACAGAGGGCATAAACGTCTATGGCTACACCTTC. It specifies CASSPTEGINVYGYTF.

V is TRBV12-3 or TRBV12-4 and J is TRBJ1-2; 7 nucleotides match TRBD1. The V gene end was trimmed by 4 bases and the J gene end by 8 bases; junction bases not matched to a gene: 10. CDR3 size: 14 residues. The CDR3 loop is CASSSPGQVWGYTF. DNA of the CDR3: TGTGCCAGCAGTTCCCCCGGACAGGTTTGGGGCTACACCTTC.

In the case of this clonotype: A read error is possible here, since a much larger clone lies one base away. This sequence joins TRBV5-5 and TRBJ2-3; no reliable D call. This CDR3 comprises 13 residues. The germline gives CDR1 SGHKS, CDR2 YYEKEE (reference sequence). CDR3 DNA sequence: TGTCCCAGCAGCTTTATAACAACAGATACGCAGTATTTT. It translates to CPSSFITTDTQYF.

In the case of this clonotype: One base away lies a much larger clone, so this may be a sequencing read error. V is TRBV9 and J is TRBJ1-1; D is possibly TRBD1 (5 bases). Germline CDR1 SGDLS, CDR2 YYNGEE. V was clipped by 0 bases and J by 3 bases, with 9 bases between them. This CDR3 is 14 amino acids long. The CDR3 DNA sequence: TGTGCCAGCAGCGTAGTTGCGGGGGACACTGAAGCTTTCTTT. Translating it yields CASSVVAGDTEAFF.

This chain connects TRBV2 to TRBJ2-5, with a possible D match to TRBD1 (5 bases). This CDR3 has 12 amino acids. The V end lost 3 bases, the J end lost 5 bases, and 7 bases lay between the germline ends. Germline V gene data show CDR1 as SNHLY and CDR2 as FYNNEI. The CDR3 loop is CASSDQGETQYF. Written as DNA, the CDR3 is TGTGCCAGCAGTGATCAGGGCGAGACCCAGTACTTC.

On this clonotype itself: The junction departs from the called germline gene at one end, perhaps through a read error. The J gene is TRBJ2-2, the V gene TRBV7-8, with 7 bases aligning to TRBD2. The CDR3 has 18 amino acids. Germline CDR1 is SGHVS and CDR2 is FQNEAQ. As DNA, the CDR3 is TGTGCCAGCGGCTTAGCGGGCAGGGCGATGAGAGGACACGGGGAGCTGTTTTTT. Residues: CASGLAGRAMRGHGELFF.

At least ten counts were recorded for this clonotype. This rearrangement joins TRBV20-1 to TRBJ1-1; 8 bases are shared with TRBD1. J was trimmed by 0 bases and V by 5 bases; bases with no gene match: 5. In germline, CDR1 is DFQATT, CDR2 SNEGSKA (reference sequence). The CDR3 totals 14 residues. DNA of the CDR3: TGCAGTGCTTCCAGGACAGGGATGAACACTGAAGCTTTCTTT. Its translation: CSASRTGMNTEAFF.

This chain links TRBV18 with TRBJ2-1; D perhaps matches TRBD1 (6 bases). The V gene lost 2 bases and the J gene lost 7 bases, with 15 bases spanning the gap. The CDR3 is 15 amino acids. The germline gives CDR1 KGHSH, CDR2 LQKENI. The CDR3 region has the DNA TGTGCCAGCTCACCAAGAACAGGGTCAGAGAATGAGCAGTTCTTC. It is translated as CASSPRTGSENEQFF.

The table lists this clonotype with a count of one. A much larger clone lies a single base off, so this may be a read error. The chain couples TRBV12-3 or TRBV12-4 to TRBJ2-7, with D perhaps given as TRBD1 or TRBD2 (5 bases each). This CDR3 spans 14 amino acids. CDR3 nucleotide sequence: TGTGCCGGCAGTGGGGGACGGCGCCCCTACGAGCAGTACTTC. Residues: CAGSGGRRPYEQYF.

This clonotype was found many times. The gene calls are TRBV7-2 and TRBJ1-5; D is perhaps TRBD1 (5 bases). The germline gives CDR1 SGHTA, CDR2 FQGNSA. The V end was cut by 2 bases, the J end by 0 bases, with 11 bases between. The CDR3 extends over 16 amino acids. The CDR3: CASSLIAGNSNQPQHF. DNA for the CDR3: TGTGCCAGCAGCTTAATCGCAGGGAATAGCAATCAGCCCCAGCATTTT.

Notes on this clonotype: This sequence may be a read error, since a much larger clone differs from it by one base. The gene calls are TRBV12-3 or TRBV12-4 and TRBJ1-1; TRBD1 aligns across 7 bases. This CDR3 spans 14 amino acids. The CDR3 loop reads CASRRRDSDTESFF. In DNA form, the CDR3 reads TGTGCCAGCAGGCGCCGGGACAGTGACACTGAATCTTTCTTT.

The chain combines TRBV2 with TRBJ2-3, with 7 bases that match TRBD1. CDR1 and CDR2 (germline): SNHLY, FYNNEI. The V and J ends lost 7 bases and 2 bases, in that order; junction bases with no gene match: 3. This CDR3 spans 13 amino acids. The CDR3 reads CASTDRSTDTQYF. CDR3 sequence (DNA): TGTGCCAGCACGGACAGGTCCACAGATACGCAGTATTTT.

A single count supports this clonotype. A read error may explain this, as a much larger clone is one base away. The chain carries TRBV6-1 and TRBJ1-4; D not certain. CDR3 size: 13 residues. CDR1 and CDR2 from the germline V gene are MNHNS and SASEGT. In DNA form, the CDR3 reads TGTGCCAGCAGTGCGCTCGGAGGTGAAAAACTGCTTTTT. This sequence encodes CASSALGGEKLLF.

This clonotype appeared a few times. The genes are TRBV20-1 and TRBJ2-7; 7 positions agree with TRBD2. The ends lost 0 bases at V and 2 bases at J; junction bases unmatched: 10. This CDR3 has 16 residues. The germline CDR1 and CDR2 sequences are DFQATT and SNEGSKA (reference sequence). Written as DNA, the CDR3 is TGCAGTGCTAGAGAACAGCGGAGCGGGGAAGCCTACGAGCAGTACTTC. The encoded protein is CSAREQRSGEAYEQYF.

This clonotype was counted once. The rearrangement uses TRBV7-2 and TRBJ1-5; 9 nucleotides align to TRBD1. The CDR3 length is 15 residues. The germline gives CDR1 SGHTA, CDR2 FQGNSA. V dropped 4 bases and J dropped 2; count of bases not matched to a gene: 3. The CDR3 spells CASSSGQGGNQPQHF. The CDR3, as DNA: TGTGCCAGCAGCTCGGGACAGGGAGGCAATCAGCCCCAGCATTTT.

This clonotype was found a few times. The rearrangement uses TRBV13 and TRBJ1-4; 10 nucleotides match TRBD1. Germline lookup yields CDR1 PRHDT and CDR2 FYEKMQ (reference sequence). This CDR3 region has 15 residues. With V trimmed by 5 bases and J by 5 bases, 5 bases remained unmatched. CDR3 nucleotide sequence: TGTGCCAGCAGCCGACCGGGACAGGGGAATGAAAAACTGTTTTTT. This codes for CASSRPGQGNEKLFF. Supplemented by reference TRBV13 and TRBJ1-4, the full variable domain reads AAGVIQSPRHLIKEKRETATLKCYPIPRHDTVYWYQQGPGQDPQFLISFYEKMQSDKGSIPDRFSAQQFSDYHSELNMSSLELGDSALYFCASSRPGQGNEKLFFGSGTQLSVL.

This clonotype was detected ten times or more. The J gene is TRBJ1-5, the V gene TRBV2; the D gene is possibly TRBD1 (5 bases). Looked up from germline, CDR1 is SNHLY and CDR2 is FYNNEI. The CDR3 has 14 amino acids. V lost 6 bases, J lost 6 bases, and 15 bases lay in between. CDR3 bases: TGTGCCAGCAGATCGGCAGGGTGGCCTCAGCCCCAGCATTTT. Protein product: CASRSAGWPQPQHF.